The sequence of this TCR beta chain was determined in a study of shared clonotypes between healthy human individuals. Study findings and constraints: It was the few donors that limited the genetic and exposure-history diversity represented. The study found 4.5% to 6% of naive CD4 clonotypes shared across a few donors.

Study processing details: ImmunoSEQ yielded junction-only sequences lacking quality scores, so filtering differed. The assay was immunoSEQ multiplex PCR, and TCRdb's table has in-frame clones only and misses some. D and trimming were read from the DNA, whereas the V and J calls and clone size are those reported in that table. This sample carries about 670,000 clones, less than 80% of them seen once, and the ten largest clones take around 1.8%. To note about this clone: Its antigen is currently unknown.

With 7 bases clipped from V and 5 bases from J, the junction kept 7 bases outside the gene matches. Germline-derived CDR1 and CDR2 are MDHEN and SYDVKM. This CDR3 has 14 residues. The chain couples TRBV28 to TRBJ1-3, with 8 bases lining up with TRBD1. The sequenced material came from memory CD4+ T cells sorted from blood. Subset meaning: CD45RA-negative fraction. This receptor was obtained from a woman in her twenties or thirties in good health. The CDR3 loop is CASTPPRGRNTIYF. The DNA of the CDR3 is TGTGCCAGCACCCCCCCCAGGGGGCGAAACACCATATATTTT.